This TCR beta chain appears in the sequencing data of a study of OX40 agonist ivuxolimab in advanced cancers. For the study at large: Every patient in dose escalation had hepatocellular carcinoma, melanoma, renal cell or head and neck cancer. Three dose-escalation patients had partial responses: one with hepatocellular carcinoma and two with cutaneous melanoma.

Concerning this clone: The antigen is undetermined.

Study-level findings and limits: Some nonresponders additionally presented with little normalized T-cell clonal expansion.

This table comes from immunoSEQ multiplex PCR, and its TCRdb copy is limited to in-frame clones, with some not included. Among about 89,000 clones, approximately 91% were seen once, and the ten largest hold about 0.7%. V was cut by 0 bases and J by 5 bases, with 6 bases left in between. This CDR3 is 14 amino acids long. In germline, CDR1 is SGDLS, CDR2 YYNGEE. The chain couples TRBV9 to TRBJ1-6; D is ambiguous. The clonotype comes from an adult with an advanced solid tumor such as melanoma, head and neck, liver or kidney cancer. Specimen: CD4+ or CD8+ T cells sorted from blood, collected in a trial of the OX40 agonist ivuxolimab. CDR3 sequence (DNA): TGTGCCAGCAGCGTAGGAACAGATAATTCACCCCTCCACTTT. This sequence encodes CASSVGTDNSPLHF.